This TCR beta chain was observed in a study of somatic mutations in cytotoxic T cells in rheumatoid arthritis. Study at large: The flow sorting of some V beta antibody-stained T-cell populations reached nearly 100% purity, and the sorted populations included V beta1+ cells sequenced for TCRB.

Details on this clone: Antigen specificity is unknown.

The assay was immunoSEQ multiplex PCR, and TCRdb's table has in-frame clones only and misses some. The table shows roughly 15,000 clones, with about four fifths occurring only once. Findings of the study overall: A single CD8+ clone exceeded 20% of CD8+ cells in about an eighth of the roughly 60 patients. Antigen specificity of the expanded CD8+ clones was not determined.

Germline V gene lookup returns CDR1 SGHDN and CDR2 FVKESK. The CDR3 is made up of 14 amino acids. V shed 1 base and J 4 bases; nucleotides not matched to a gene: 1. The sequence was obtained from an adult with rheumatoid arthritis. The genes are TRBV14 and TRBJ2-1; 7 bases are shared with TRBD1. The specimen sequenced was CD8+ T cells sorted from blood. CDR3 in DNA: TGTGCCAGCAGCCAAGCAGGGGGATACAATGAGCAGTTCTTC. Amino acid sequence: CASSQAGGYNEQFF.